This T cell receptor beta chain was captured by sequencing in a study of response to subunit inactivated influenza vaccine (dated by TCRdb to 2016 to 2019). About the full investigation: The study used deep quantitative T cell receptor repertoire profiling to track responses to a trivalent subunit inactivated influenza vaccine.

A word on this clonotype: Its recognized antigen is unknown. Base-call qualities are not available, and no considerably larger clone is one nucleotide away.

The CDR3 runs 15 amino acids, cysteine and phenylalanine included. The retained sequence is limited to the CDR3, 45 bases, with the frame set at the first base. CDR1 and CDR2, per the germline V gene, are MNHNS and SASEGT. Cut back by 3 bases and 4 bases, the V and J ends lie 15 bases apart. General conclusions and limits of the study: The authors proposed that each seasonal influenza vaccination may bring in only a limited number of new T cells.

Preparation of the library involved RT-PCR. TCRdb lists the instrument as Illumina HiSeq 2500. The public sequencing data were trimmed at Q25 with fastp and processed into clonotypes with MiXCR by TCRdb, which kept only in-frame beta chains. Merged by CDR3 protein, the rows form single entries marked with the most common genes and DNA. For this sample the table gives about 240,000 distinct CDR3 sequences, of which 10% to 15% were detected only once. The ten top clones hold about 8% of the sample. The rearranged chain carries TRBV6-1 and TRBJ2-5; the best D guess is TRBD1, with 6 bases matching. The sample here was non-naive T cells sorted from PBMCs, taken less than 15 days before vaccination. Interpreted using the paper, the cell subset or site label stands for: memory T cell fraction. The sequence was obtained from a man aged 50 or older who received an inactivated influenza vaccine. Donor details come from another sample of the same person, matched by shared clones. The nucleotide sequence reads TGTGCCAGCAGTGACCCCAGGGGAATCGTAGAGACCCAGTACTTC. The translation is CASSDPRGIVETQYF.